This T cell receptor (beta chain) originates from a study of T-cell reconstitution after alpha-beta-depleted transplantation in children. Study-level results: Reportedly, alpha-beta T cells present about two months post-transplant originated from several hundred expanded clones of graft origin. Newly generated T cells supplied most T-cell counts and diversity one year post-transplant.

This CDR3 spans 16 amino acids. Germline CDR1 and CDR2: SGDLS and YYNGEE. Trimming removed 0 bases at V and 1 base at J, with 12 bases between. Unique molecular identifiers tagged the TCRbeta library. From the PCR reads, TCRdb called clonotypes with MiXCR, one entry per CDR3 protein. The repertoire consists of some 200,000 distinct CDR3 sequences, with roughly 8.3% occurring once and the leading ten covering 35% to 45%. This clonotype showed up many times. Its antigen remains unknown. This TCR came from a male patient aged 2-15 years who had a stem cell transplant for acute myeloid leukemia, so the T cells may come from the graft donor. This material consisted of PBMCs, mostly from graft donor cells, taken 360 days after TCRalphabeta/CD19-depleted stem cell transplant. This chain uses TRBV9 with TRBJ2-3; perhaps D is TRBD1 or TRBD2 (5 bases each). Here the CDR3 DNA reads TGTGCCAGCAGCGTAGCAGGGACCGTCCGCACAGATACGCAGTATTTT. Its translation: CASSVAGTVRTDTQYF. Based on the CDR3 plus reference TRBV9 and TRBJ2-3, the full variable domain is DSGVTQTPKHLITATGQRVTLRCSPRSGDLSVYWYQQSLDQGLQFLIQYYNGEERAKGNILERFSAQQFPDLHSELNLSSLELGDSALYFCASSVAGTVRTDTQYFGPGTRLTVL.